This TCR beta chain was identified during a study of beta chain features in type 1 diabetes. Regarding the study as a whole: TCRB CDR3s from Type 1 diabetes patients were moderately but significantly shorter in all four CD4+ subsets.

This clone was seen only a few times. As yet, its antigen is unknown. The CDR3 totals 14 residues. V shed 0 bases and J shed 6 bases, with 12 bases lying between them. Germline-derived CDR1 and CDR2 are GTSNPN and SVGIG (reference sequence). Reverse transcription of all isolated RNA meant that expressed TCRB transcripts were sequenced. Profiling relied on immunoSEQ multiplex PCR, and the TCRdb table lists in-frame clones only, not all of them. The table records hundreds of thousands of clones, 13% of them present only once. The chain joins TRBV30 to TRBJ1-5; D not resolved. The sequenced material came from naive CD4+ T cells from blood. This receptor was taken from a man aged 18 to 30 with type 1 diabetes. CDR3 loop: CAWSVTGSGQPQHF. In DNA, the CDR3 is TGTGCCTGGAGTGTCACGGGGTCCGGTCAGCCCCAGCATTTT.